The next 7 T cell receptor beta chains were all read from a single sample in a study of CD8 T cells in Susac syndrome. Reverse transcription of 0.5 to 1 ug RNA was performed with random hexamers. TCRdb reprocessed the immunoSEQ multiplex PCR reads via MiXCR and lists one record per CDR3 protein. The profile shows 200,000 to 300,000 distinct CDR3 sequences, over 85% of them singletons. The sequencing input was CD4+ T cells from PBMCs. The receptors originated from a human donor with multiple sclerosis.

The CDR3 DNA reads TGTGCCACCAGACAAAACACTGAAGCTTTCTTT. Its protein is CATRQNTEAFF. The chain employs TRBV24-1 and TRBJ1-1, with unresolved D. Germline-derived CDR1 and CDR2 are KGHDR and SFDVKD. The CDR3 has 11 residues. V dropped 7 bases and J dropped 2 bases, with 4 bases sitting between them.

The DNA for the CDR3 is TGTGCCAGCAGCTTTAGCAGATCTAACTATGGCTACACCTTC. It translates to CASSFSRSNYGYTF. This chain connects TRBV7-8 to TRBJ1-2; D ambiguous. The CDR3 covers 14 residues. V lost 3 bases, J lost 0 bases, and 8 bases lay in between. CDR1 and CDR2 from the germline V gene are SGHVS and FQNEAQ.

This sequence joins TRBV7-9 and TRBJ1-5; maybe TRBD1 (5 bases). There are 15 residues in the CDR3. The germline V and J ends were trimmed by 1 base and 0 bases, with 7 bases remaining between them. CDR1 is SEHNR, CDR2 FQNEAQ, per germline (reference sequence). In DNA, the CDR3 is TGTGCCAGCAGCTTAGTAGGGGCTAGCAATCAGCCCCAGCATTTT. The encoded protein is CASSLVGASNQPQHF.

Only one count was recorded for this clonotype. The V call is TRBV4-1, the J call TRBJ2-1, with D possibly matching TRBD1 (6 bases). CDR3 length: 17 residues. The V end was cut by 1 base, the J end by 1 base, with 14 bases between. Germline CDR1 MGHRA, CDR2 YSYEKL. CDR3 loop: CASSQGLRDTSYNEQFF. The CDR3 DNA reads as TGCGCCAGCAGCCAAGGGCTTCGGGACACTTCCTACAATGAGCAGTTCTTC.

The rearrangement uses TRBV12-3 or TRBV12-4 and TRBJ1-5; D perhaps matches TRBD1 (5 bases). V was shortened by 1 base and J by 9 bases, with 10 bases between the two germline ends. This CDR3 has 13 residues. CDR3: CASSLVLGGPQHF. As DNA, the CDR3 is TGTGCCAGCAGTTTAGTTCTGGGGGGGCCCCAGCATTTT.

This clonotype occurred once. The rearrangement links TRBV5-1 to TRBJ1-5; TRBD1 aligns across 9 bases. Germline CDR1 reads SGHRS; CDR2 reads YFSETQ. The CDR3 covers 15 residues. V gave up 4 bases and J gave up 3 bases; unmatched junction bases: 5. The CDR3 region has the DNA TGCGCCAGCAGCCCGGGGGACAGGGCCAATCAGCCCCAGCATTTT. Its protein product is CASSPGDRANQPQHF.

The V call is TRBV14, the J call TRBJ1-2, with D perhaps matching TRBD1 (5 bases). The V gene lost 0 bases and the J gene lost 4 bases, with 9 bases spanning the gap. The CDR3 consists of 14 residues. Germline V lookup: CDR1 SGHDN, CDR2 FVKESK. CDR3 bases: TGTGCCAGCAGCCAAGACGGAAGGGGCTATGGCTACACCTTC. The encoded protein is CASSQDGRGYGYTF.